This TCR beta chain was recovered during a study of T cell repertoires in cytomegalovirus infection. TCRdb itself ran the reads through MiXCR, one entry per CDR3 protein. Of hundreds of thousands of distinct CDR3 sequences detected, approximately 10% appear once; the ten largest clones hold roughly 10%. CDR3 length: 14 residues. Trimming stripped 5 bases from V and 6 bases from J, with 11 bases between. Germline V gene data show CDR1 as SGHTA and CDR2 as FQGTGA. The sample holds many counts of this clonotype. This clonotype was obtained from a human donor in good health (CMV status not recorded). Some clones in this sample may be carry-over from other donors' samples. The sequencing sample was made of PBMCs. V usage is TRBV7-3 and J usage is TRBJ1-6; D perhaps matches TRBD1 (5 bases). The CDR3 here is CASSKGLTNSPLHF. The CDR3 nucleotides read TGTGCCAGCAGCAAGGGACTGACTAATTCACCCCTCCACTTT.